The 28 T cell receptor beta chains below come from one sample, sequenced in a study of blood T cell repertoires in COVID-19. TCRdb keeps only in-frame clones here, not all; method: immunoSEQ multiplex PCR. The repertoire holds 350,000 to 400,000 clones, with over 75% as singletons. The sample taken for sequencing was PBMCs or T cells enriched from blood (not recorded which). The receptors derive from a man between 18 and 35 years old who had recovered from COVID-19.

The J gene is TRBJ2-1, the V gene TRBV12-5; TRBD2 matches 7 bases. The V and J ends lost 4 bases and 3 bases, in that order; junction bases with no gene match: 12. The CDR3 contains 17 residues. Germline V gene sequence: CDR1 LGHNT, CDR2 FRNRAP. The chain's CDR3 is CASGSNPGLELYNEQFF. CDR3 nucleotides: TGTGCTAGTGGTTCGAACCCCGGACTAGAACTCTACAATGAGCAGTTCTTC. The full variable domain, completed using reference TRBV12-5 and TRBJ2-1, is DARVTQTPRHKVTEMGQEVTMRCQPILGHNTVFWYRQTMMQGLELLAYFRNRAPLDDSGMPKDRFSAEMPDATLATLKIQPSEPRDSAVYFCASGSNPGLELYNEQFFGPGTRLTVL.

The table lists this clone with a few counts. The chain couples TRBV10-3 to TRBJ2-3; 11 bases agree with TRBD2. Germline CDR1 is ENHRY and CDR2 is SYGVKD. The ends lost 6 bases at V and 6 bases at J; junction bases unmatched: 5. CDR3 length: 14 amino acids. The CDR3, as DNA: TGTGCCATCAGGTCTAGCGGGAGGAAGGATACGCAGTATTTT. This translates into CAIRSSGRKDTQYF.

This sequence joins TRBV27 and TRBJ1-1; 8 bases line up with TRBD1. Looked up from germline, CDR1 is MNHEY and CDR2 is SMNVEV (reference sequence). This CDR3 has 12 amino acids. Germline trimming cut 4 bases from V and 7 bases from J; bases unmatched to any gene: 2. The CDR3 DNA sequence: TGTGCCAGCAGTTCTGGACAGGGTGAAGCTTTCTTT. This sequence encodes CASSSGQGEAFF.

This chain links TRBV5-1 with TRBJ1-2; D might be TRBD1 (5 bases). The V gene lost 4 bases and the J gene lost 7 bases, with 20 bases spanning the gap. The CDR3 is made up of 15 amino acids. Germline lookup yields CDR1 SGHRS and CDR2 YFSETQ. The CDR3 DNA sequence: TGCGCCAGCAGCGGCCTCGGGGGTGTAGAAAGTGGCTACACCTTC. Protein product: CASSGLGGVESGYTF.

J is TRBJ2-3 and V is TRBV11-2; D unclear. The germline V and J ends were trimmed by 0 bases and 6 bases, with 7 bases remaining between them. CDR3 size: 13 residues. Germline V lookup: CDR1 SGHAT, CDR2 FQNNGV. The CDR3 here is CASSLEQIDTQYF. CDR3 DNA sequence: TGTGCCAGCAGCTTAGAACAGATCGATACGCAGTATTTT.

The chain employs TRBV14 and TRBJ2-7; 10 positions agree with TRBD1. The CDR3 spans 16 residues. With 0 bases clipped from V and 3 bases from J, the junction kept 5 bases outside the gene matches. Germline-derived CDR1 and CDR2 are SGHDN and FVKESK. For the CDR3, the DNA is TGTGCCAGCAGCCAAGAGGGGACAGGGGCCTTCTACGAGCAGTACTTC. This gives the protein CASSQEGTGAFYEQYF.

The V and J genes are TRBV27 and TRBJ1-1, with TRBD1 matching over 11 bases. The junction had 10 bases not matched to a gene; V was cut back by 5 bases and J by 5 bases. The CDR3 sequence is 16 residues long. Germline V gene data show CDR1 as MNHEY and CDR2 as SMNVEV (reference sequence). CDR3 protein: CASSPRDRGGVTEAFF. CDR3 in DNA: TGTGCCAGCAGTCCAAGGGACAGGGGGGGGGTGACTGAAGCTTTCTTT.

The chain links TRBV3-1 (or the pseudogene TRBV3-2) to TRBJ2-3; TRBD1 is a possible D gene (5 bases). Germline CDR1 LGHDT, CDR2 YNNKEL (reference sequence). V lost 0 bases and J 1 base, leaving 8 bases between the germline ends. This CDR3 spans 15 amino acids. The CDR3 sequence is CASSQEEGGTDTQYF. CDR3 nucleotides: TGTGCCAGCAGCCAAGAAGAAGGGGGCACAGATACGCAGTATTTT.

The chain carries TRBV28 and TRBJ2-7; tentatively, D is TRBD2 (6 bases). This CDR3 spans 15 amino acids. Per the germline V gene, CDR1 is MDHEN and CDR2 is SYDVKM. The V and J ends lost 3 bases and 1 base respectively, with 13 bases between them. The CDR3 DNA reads TGTGCCAGCAGTTTGGGGCTAGCGAGTTCCTACGAGCAGTACTTC. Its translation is CASSLGLASSYEQYF.

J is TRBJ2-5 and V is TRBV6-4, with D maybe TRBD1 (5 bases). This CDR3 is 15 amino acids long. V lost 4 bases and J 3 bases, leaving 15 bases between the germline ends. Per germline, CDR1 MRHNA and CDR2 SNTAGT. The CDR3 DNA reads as TGTGCCAGCAGTGTGGAGTTGGTAGGGGAAGAGACCCAGTACTTC. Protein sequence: CASSVELVGEETQYF.

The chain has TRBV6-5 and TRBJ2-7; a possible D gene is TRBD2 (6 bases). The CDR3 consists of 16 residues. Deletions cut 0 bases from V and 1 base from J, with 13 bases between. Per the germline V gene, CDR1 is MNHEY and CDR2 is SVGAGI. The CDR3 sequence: CASSYSSGDLSYEQYF. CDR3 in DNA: TGTGCCAGCAGTTACTCATCGGGGGACTTATCCTACGAGCAGTACTTC.

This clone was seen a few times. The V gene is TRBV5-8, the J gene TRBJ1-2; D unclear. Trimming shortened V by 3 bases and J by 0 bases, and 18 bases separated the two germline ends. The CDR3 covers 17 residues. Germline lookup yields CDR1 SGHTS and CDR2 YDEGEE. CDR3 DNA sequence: TGTGCCAGCAGCTCGGTACAACGGACGGGAGCTAACTATGGCTACACCTTC. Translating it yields CASSSVQRTGANYGYTF. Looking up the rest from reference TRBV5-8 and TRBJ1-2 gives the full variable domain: EAGVTQSPTHLIKTRGQQATLRCSPISGHTSVYWYQQALGLGLQFLLWYDEGEERNRGNFPPRFSGRQFPNYSSELNVNALELEDSALYLCASSSVQRTGANYGYTFGSGTRLTVV.

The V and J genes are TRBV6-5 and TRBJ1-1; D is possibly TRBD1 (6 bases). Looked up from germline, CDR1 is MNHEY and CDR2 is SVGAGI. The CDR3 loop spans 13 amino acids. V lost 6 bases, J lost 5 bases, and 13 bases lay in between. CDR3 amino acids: CASRRGEGTEAFF. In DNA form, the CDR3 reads TGTGCCAGCAGAAGGGGGGAGGGTACTGAAGCTTTCTTT.

The CDR3 DNA reads as TGCGCCAGCAGCCGATACAGGGTGTCTGAAGCTTTCTTT. Residues: CASSRYRVSEAFF. This chain links TRBV4-3 with TRBJ1-1; possibly TRBD1 for D (6 bases). The length of the CDR3 is 13 residues. V lost 4 bases, J lost 6 bases, and 12 bases lay in between. Germline CDR1 and CDR2: LGHNA and YSLEER.

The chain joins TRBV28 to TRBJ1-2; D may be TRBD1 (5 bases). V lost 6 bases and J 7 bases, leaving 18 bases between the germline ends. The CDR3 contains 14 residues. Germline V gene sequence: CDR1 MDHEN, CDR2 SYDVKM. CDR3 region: CASRSLRVQAGYTF. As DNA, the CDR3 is TGTGCCAGCAGGTCTCTCAGGGTTCAAGCTGGCTACACCTTC.

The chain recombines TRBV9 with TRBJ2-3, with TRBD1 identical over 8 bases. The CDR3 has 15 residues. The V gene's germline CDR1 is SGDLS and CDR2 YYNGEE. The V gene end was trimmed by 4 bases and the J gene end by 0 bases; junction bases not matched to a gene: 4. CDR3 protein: CASSTGGASTDTQYF. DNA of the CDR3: TGTGCCAGCAGCACAGGGGGTGCTAGCACAGATACGCAGTATTTT.

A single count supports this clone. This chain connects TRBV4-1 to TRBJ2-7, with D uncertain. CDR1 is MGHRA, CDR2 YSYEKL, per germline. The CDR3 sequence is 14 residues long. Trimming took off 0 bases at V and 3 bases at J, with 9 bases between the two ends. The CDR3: CASSQDSQIYEQYF. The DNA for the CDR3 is TGCGCCAGCAGCCAAGACTCTCAGATCTACGAGCAGTACTTC.

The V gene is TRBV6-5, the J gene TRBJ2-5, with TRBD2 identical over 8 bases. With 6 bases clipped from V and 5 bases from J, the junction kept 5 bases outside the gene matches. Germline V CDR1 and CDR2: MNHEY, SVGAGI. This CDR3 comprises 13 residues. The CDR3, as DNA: TGTGCCAGCAGCCTAGCGGGTTCGGAGACCCAGTACTTC. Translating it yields CASSLAGSETQYF.

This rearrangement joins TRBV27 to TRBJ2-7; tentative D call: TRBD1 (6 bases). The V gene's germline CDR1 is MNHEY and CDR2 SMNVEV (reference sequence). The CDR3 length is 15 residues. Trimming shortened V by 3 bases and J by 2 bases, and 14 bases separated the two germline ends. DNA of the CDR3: TGTGCCAGCAGTTTCAGGGGCCAGGGGACCTACGAGCAGTACTTC. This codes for CASSFRGQGTYEQYF.

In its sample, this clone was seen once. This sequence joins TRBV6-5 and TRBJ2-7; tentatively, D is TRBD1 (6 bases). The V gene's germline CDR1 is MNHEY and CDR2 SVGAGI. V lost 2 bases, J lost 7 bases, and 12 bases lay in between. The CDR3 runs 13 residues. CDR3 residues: CASSYPLGGEQYF. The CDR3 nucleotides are TGTGCCAGCAGTTACCCCTTAGGGGGTGAGCAGTACTTC.

The CDR3 DNA reads TGCAGTGCTAGTTTGCGGACAGATACGCAGTATTTT. This sequence encodes CSASLRTDTQYF. This chain links TRBV20-1 with TRBJ2-3, with no clear D. CDR1 and CDR2 (germline): DFQATT, SNEGSKA (reference sequence). The CDR3 length is 12 residues. Trimming took 3 bases from V and 3 from J, leaving 7 bases between them.

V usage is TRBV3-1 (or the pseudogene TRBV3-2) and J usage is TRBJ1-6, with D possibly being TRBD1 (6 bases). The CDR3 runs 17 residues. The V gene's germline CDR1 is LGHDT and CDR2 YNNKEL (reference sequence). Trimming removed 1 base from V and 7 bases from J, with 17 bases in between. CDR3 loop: CASSQGGGVKGNSPLHF. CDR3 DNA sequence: TGTGCCAGCAGCCAAGGAGGGGGGGTAAAGGGGAATTCACCCCTCCACTTT.

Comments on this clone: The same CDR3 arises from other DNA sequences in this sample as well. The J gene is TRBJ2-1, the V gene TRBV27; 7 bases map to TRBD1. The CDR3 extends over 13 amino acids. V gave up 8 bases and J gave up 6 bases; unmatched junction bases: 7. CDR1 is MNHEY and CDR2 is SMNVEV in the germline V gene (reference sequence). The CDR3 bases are TGTGCCAGCTCTCTTTCAGGGGGCAATGAGCAGTTCTTC. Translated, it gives CASSLSGGNEQFF.

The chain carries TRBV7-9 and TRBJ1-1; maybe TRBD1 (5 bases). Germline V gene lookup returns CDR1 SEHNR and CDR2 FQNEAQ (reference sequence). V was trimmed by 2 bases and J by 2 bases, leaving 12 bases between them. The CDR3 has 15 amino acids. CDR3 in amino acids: CASSLKGEGNTEAFF. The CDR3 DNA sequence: TGTGCCAGCAGCTTAAAAGGGGAGGGAAACACTGAAGCTTTCTTT.

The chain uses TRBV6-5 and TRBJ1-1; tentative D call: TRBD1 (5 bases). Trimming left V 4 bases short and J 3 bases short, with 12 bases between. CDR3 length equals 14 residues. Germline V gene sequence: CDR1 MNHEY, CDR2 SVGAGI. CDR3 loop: CASSFSAGYTEAFF. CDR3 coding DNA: TGTGCCAGCAGTTTTTCCGCAGGGTACACTGAAGCTTTCTTT.

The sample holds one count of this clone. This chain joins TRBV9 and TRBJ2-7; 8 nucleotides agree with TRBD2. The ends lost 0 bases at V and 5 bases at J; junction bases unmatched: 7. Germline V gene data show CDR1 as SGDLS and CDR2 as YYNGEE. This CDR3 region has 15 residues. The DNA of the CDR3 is TGTGCCAGCAGCGTAGATTCGGGAGGGCCGGACGAGCAGTACTTC. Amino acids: CASSVDSGGPDEQYF.

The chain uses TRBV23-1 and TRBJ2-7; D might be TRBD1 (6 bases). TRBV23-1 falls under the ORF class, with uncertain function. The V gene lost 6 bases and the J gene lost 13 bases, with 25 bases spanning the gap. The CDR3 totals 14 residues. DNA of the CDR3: TGCGCCAGCAGCCACCCCACCGGGACACGAGGCCGTTACTTC. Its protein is CASSHPTGTRGRYF.

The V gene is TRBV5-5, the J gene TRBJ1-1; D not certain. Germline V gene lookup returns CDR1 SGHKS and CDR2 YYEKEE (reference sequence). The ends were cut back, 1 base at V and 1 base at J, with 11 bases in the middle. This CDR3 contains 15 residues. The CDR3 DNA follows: TGTGCCAGCAGCTTGTCCTGGAGAGCGAACACTGAAGCTTTCTTT. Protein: CASSLSWRANTEAFF.